The 19 T cell receptor beta chains given below trace back to one sample, sequenced in a study of T cell repertoires in cytomegalovirus infection. TCRdb used MiXCR to reprocess the reads, holding one entry per CDR3 protein. Seen here are some 300,000 distinct CDR3 sequences, 9.6% observed once, and the top ten hold approximately 2.3%. Sample: PBMCs. The receptors shown here come from a human donor in good health (CMV status not recorded). Some clones in this sample may be carry-over from other donors' samples.

This rearrangement joins TRBV29-1 to TRBJ2-3; 9 bases are shared with TRBD2. This CDR3 region has 16 residues. The V segment lost 3 bases and the J segment 3 bases; nucleotides outside the gene matches: 10. Germline V gene data show CDR1 as SQVTM and CDR2 as ANQGSEA. Here the CDR3 reads CSVDLGGGAVTDTQYF. CDR3 nucleotides: TGCAGCGTTGACTTGGGCGGGGGGGCCGTAACAGATACGCAGTATTTT.

This clonotype has at least ten counts. The rearrangement uses TRBV20-1 and TRBJ1-3; 9 bases are shared with TRBD1. The germline gives CDR1 DFQATT, CDR2 SNEGSKA (reference sequence). J gave up 4 bases and V 6 bases, and 13 bases lay outside the gene matches. There are 16 residues in the CDR3. The CDR3 DNA reads TGCAGTGCCATGGGGGACAGGGAATTATGGGGAAACACCATATATTTT. The encoded protein is CSAMGDRELWGNTIYF.

Many counts were recorded for this clonotype. The chain links TRBV2 to TRBJ2-1; 9 positions agree with TRBD2. V shed 9 bases and J 0 bases; nucleotides not matched to a gene: 6. This CDR3 is built from 15 residues. In germline, CDR1 is SNHLY, CDR2 FYNNEI. The CDR3 coding sequence is TGTGCCAGTACAGGGCGGGGGGGCTCCTACAATGAGCAGTTCTTC. It translates to CASTGRGGSYNEQFF.

At least ten counts were recorded for this clonotype. The CDR3 DNA is TGTGCCAGCAGCTCCGGGACACCTTCCTACGAGCAGTACGTC. Amino acid sequence: CASSSGTPSYEQYV. The gene calls are TRBV28 and TRBJ2-7; a possible D gene is TRBD1 (6 bases). V lost 6 bases to trimming and J lost 1 base, with 13 bases between them. Germline values: CDR1 MDHEN, CDR2 SYDVKM. The length of the CDR3 is 14 residues.

At least ten counts were recorded for this clonotype. This chain uses TRBV7-9 with TRBJ2-5, with no clear D. V lost 2 bases to trimming and J lost 3 bases, with 7 bases between them. Germline CDR1 and CDR2: SEHNR and FQNEAQ (reference sequence). The CDR3 spans 13 residues. The CDR3: CASSLQNEETQYF. The CDR3 nucleotides read TGTGCCAGCAGCTTACAGAACGAAGAGACCCAGTACTTC.

This clonotype has at least ten counts. The chain has TRBV6-4 and TRBJ2-2; 10 bases agree with TRBD1. This CDR3 spans 15 amino acids. V was pared by 5 bases and J by 4 bases, with 4 bases of the junction left unmatched. CDR1 is MRHNA, CDR2 SNTAGT, per germline. CDR3 DNA: TGTGCCAGCAGTCCTGGGACAGGGGCCACCGGGGAGCTGTTTTTT. It codes for CASSPGTGATGELFF.

This clonotype showed up many times. The chain couples TRBV29-1 to TRBJ2-1; unclear D gene. CDR3 length: 13 residues. Deletions cut 2 bases from V and 1 base from J, with 6 bases between. Per the germline V gene, CDR1 is SQVTM and CDR2 is ANQGSEA. The CDR3 region has the DNA TGCAGCGTTGAACAGGAGTCCTACAATGAGCAGTTCTTC. Its translation is CSVEQESYNEQFF.

The chain is built from TRBV5-5 and TRBJ2-7, with 13 nucleotides matching TRBD2. The germline V gene encodes CDR1 SGHKS and CDR2 YYEKEE (reference sequence). V lost 4 bases and J lost 1; bases outside the gene matches: 2. CDR3 length: 15 residues. The CDR3 protein is CASSATSGGSYEQYV. CDR3 coding DNA: TGTGCCAGCAGCGCGACTAGCGGGGGGTCCTACGAGCAGTACGTC.

In this sample, this clonotype turned up many times. This sequence joins TRBV12-3 or TRBV12-4 and TRBJ2-3; D tentatively reads TRBD1 or TRBD2 (5 bases each). The CDR3 contains 13 residues. Trimming removed 2 bases at V and 6 bases at J, with 9 bases between. This CDR3 is CASSLLGVDTQYF. CDR3 nucleotides: TGTGCCAGCAGTTTATTGGGGGTTGATACGCAGTATTTT.

This clonotype has at least ten counts. This rearrangement joins TRBV6-2 or TRBV6-3 to TRBJ1-2, with 9 bases matching TRBD1. This CDR3 is 15 amino acids long. CDR1 MNHEY and CDR2 SVGEGT come from the germline V gene. J gave up 4 bases and V 5 bases, and 8 bases lay outside the gene matches. CDR3 sequence: CASSHTTGGSYGYTF. The CDR3 region has the DNA TGTGCCAGCAGTCACACGACAGGGGGGAGCTATGGCTACACCTTC.

This clonotype was seen at least ten times. The chain recombines TRBV28 with TRBJ1-3; D remains ambiguous. V lost 1 base and J 2 bases, leaving 6 bases between the germline ends. Germline assignment: CDR1 MDHEN and CDR2 SYDVKM. This CDR3 is built from 14 residues. CDR3 protein: CASSLYKPGNTIYF. CDR3 sequence (DNA): TGTGCCAGCAGTTTATACAAGCCTGGAAACACCATATATTTT.

This clonotype has ten or more counts. The rearrangement uses TRBV12-3 or TRBV12-4 and TRBJ2-1; tentatively, D is TRBD2 (5 bases). V was trimmed by 3 bases and J by 2 bases, leaving 17 bases between them. The CDR3 loop spans 17 amino acids. CDR3 protein: CASSFTLVGIAYNEQFF. For the CDR3, the DNA is TGTGCCAGCAGTTTTACACTAGTTGGCATAGCCTACAATGAGCAGTTCTTC.

This clonotype was seen many times. The chain uses TRBV28 and TRBJ1-5, with D perhaps matching TRBD1 (6 bases). Germline V CDR1 and CDR2: MDHEN, SYDVKM. The CDR3 is 15 residues long. V was shortened by 8 bases and J by 1 base, with 15 bases between the two germline ends. Written as DNA, the CDR3 is TGTGCCAGCGGAATAGGCAGGGGCAGCAATCAGCCCCAGCATTTT. This codes for CASGIGRGSNQPQHF.

The rearrangement links TRBV29-1 to TRBJ2-6; D may be TRBD2 (5 bases). In germline, CDR1 is SQVTM, CDR2 ANQGSEA. This CDR3 has 15 residues. V lost 2 bases and J 0 bases, leaving 8 bases between the germline ends. In DNA form, the CDR3 reads TGCAGCGTTGAATTAGGGAGCTCTGGGGCCAACGTCCTGACTTTC. This translates into CSVELGSSGANVLTF. The complete variable domain, with remaining parts taken from reference TRBV29-1 and TRBJ2-6, reads SAVISQKPSRDICQRGTSLTIQCQVDSQVTMMFWYRQQPGQSLTLIATANQGSEATYESGFVIDKFPISRPNLTFSTLTVSNMSPEDSSIYLCSVELGSSGANVLTFGAGSRLTVL.

This clonotype came up many times. V and J are TRBV6-6 and TRBJ2-1; 7 bases match TRBD2. In germline, CDR1 is MNHNY, CDR2 SVGAGI (reference sequence). CDR3 size: 15 residues. Trimming cost V 6 bases and J 1 base; bases outside gene matches: 6. CDR3 sequence: CASRNDGGSYNEQFF. In DNA, the CDR3 is TGTGCCAGCAGGAATGACGGGGGGTCCTACAATGAGCAGTTCTTC.

This clonotype was picked up many times. The chain combines TRBV15 with TRBJ2-5; D is ambiguous. Trimming cost V 1 base and J 2 bases, with 8 bases left between them. Looked up from germline, CDR1 is LNHNV and CDR2 is YYDKDF (reference sequence). The CDR3 contains 14 residues. CDR3 region: CATSRALQQETQYF. CDR3 sequence (DNA): TGTGCCACCAGCAGAGCGCTACAGCAAGAGACCCAGTACTTC.

The V gene is TRBV10-3, the J gene TRBJ1-1; 9 bases agree with TRBD1. CDR1 is ENHRY and CDR2 is SYGVKD in the germline V gene. The CDR3 consists of 14 residues. The J segment lost 1 base and the V segment lost 6 bases, leaving 3 bases of the junction unmatched. CDR3 residues: CAISRDRENTEAFF. The CDR3 DNA sequence: TGTGCCATCAGCAGGGACAGGGAGAACACTGAAGCTTTCTTT.

This clonotype was counted only a few times. The gene calls are TRBV7-2 and TRBJ1-2, with D maybe TRBD1 (5 bases). Germline assignment: CDR1 SGHTA and CDR2 FQGNSA. V was clipped by 1 base and J by 4 bases, with 13 bases between them. This CDR3 has 15 residues. The CDR3 DNA reads TGTGCCAGCAGCTTAGGGGGGGAAGGAGGCTATGGCTACACCTTC. Protein product: CASSLGGEGGYGYTF.

This clonotype showed up many times. The chain links TRBV6-2 or TRBV6-3 to TRBJ2-3, with TRBD2 identical over 10 bases. V lost 2 bases, J lost 4 bases, and 3 bases stayed unmatched. The germline V gene encodes CDR1 MNHEY and CDR2 SVGEGT. The CDR3 extends over 15 amino acids. The CDR3 loop is CASSYKRGGPDTQYF. The CDR3 DNA reads TGTGCCAGCAGTTACAAGCGGGGGGGCCCAGATACGCAGTATTTT.